This TCR beta chain was retrieved from a study of response to subunit inactivated influenza vaccine. Study-level points and caveats: With each seasonal influenza vaccination, the authors suggested, few new T cells are recruited.

The CDR3 length is 12 residues. The V gene lost 6 bases and the J gene lost 4 bases, with 6 bases spanning the gap. This clonotype was recorded many times. Its matching antigen is unknown. TCRdb recomputed calls from the RT-PCR reads with MiXCR, one row per CDR3 protein. The table includes 150,000 to 200,000 distinct CDR3 sequences, approximately 10% detected once. The sample in question was non-naive T cells sorted from PBMCs, obtained roughly 6 weeks after vaccination. The origin of this receptor is a man aged 45-65 years who received an inactivated influenza vaccine. J is TRBJ2-2 and V is TRBV12-3 or TRBV12-4; D is unresolved. This CDR3 is CASSRATGELFF. CDR3 nucleotides: TGTGCCAGCAGCCGGGCCACCGGGGAGCTGTTTTTT.